Many counts were recorded for the clone carrying this TCR beta chain. By 5'RACE with 10-nucleotide random UMIs, the cDNA was made. TCRdb used MiXCR to reprocess the 5' RACE reads, holding one entry per CDR3 protein. The profile covers about 44,000 distinct CDR3 sequences, with 20% to 25% appearing a single time and about 4.5% taken by the ten largest. Time point indicated: technical triplicate 3. The sample is drawn from a study of neurological immune-mediated disorders. The CDR3 length is 15 residues. With 5 bases clipped from V and 6 bases from J, the junction kept 9 bases outside the gene matches. The germline gives CDR1 SGHVS, CDR2 FNYEAQ.

The sample comprised PBMCs. The rearrangement joins TRBV7-6 to TRBJ2-2; TRBD2 aligns across 7 bases. The source is a man aged 55 to 69 with HTLV-1-associated myelopathy (HAM/TSP). The CDR3 spells CASSGEAGVSGELFF. The CDR3 DNA sequence: TGTGCCAGCAGCGGTGAGGCGGGAGTATCCGGGGAGCTGTTTTTT.